This T cell receptor beta chain was retrieved from a study of T cell repertoires in cytomegalovirus infection (dated by TCRdb to between 2017 and 2020). About the full investigation: Donor HLA type was relevant to the analysis, as public TCR beta signatures indicated carriage of CMV infection together with the matching HLA type.

The study at large found these results: In both this cohort and an independent roughly 400-donor cohort, the cumulative frequency of public TCR beta family members distinguished carriers of CMV infection plus the relevant HLA type. The ex vivo response was dominated by HLA-C-restricted CMV-specific TCR beta clonotypes, which also provided the single most frequent clonotype in two of eight donors.

Sequenced on an Illumina HiSeq 1500. TCRdb's own reprocessing of the public reads used fastp at Q25 and MiXCR and kept productive beta chains. Rows are unified per CDR3 protein, each entry keeping the most common DNA and genes. The sample records around 530,000 distinct CDR3 sequences, around a quarter of which are singletons. The ten largest clones capture about 12% of the sample. There are a few counts of this clonotype. The specificity of this receptor is unknown. No much larger clone exists at a distance of one base, and base qualities are not known. Looking up the germline V gene yields CDR1 MDHEN and CDR2 SYDVKM. From V the trimming removes 5 bases and from J it removes 3 bases, while the gene matches leave 7 bases of the junction unaccounted for. Its CDR3 holds 14 amino acids, cysteine through phenylalanine. Left in the record is the CDR3 DNA by itself, 42 bases read in frame from the first base.

The sequence came from a human donor in good health (CMV status not recorded). Some clones in this sample may be carry-over from other donors' samples. The sequenced material came from PBMCs. The chain is encoded by TRBV28 joined to TRBJ2-7, and 7 junction bases match TRBD1. The CDR3 protein: CASSNTRTGYEQYF. The sequenced DNA is TGTGCCAGCAGTAATACAAGGACAGGCTACGAGCAGTACTTC.